Below are 18 T cell receptor beta chains sequenced from a single sample in a study of early stage breast cancer tumors (TCRdb year 2017). Library generation was performed with the immunoSEQ multiplex PCR assay. The immuneACCESS repertoire file appears here via TCRdb, limited to in-frame rearrangements. These files lack a portion of the clones; in checked studies, under half of the deficit traces to unresolved V genes, and the cause of the others is not known. The sample data list some 48,000 clones, and roughly four fifths of these were observed just once. The leading ten clones occupy 1.4% of the sample. The sequenced sample was blood. The receptors here all came from a person between 45 and 65 years old with breast cancer.

The V gene is TRBV4-3, the J gene TRBJ2-2, with 11 bases that match TRBD2. This CDR3 is built from 20 residues. V was pared by 4 bases and J by 4 bases, with 17 bases of the junction left unmatched. Germline loops: CDR1 LGHNA, CDR2 YSLEER. CDR3 protein: CASSPLGGSGGVMGTGELFF. CDR3 coding DNA: TGCGCCAGCAGCCCTTTAGGGGGTAGCGGGGGGGTAATGGGCACCGGGGAGCTGTTTTTT.

Notes on this clone: Other DNA sequences of this sample code for an identical CDR3. The CDR3: CASSVDGTGIYEQYF. The DNA of the CDR3 is TGTGCCAGCAGCGTAGACGGGACAGGGATCTACGAGCAGTACTTC. J is TRBJ2-7 and V is TRBV9; TRBD1 matches at 9 bases. With 0 bases clipped from V and 3 bases from J, the junction kept 4 bases outside the gene matches. The CDR3 runs 15 residues. Germline V gene sequence: CDR1 SGDLS, CDR2 YYNGEE.

The chain has TRBV29-1 and TRBJ1-1; TRBD1 matches at 7 bases. CDR3 length: 13 amino acids. The V gene end was trimmed by 7 bases and the J gene end by 10 bases; junction bases not matched to a gene: 15. Per the germline V gene, CDR1 is SQVTM and CDR2 is ANQGSEA. The CDR3 here is CSEERQGYSAAFF. As DNA, the CDR3 is TGCAGCGAAGAAAGACAGGGATACAGTGCAGCTTTCTTT.

This sequence joins TRBV19 and TRBJ1-2; D is perhaps TRBD1 (5 bases). The CDR3 spans 14 residues. With 11 bases removed from V and 3 bases from J, the gap between germline ends came to 19 bases. CDR1 is LNHDA and CDR2 is SQIVND in the germline V gene (reference sequence). CDR3 DNA: TGTGCCTCTTCTCCGGGACGGAGGTACTATGGCTACACCTTC. Protein product: CASSPGRRYYGYTF.

V is TRBV7-2 and J is TRBJ2-5; no definite D call. V lost 1 base and J lost 7, with 16 bases in between. Germline-derived CDR1 and CDR2 are SGHTA and FQGNSA. The CDR3 runs 15 residues. The CDR3 DNA reads TGTGCCAGCAGCTTAGGGCGGTTGGGGTACGGGACCCAGTACTTC. Translating it yields CASSLGRLGYGTQYF.

This chain connects TRBV7-9 to TRBJ2-4; unclear D gene. The CDR3 totals 15 residues. Trimming took 0 bases from V and 13 from J, leaving 19 bases between them. Germline values: CDR1 SEHNR, CDR2 FQNEAQ (reference sequence). The CDR3 reads CASSLAERIGPPQYF. The CDR3 DNA is TGTGCCAGCAGCTTAGCGGAAAGGATCGGCCCACCCCAGTACTTC.

The chain employs TRBV30 and TRBJ1-2, with TRBD1 as a possible D gene (5 bases). Trimming left V 5 bases short and J 8 bases short, with 15 bases between. Germline CDR1 and CDR2: GTSNPN and SVGIG (reference sequence). The CDR3 covers 12 residues. CDR3 coding DNA: TGTGCCTGGCGCCCGGGACTCGCAGGCTACACCTTC. This translates into CAWRPGLAGYTF.

The CDR3 loop is CASSSMGARNEQYF. CDR3 DNA sequence: TGTGCCAGCAGTTCTATGGGGGCGCGGAACGAGCAGTACTTC. The rearrangement joins TRBV7-2 to TRBJ2-7; a possible D gene is TRBD1 (6 bases). Deletions cut 6 bases from V and 5 bases from J, with 17 bases between. Germline V gene lookup returns CDR1 SGHTA and CDR2 FQGNSA. The CDR3 loop spans 14 amino acids.

The rearrangement uses TRBV5-1 and TRBJ1-1; possibly TRBD1 for D (6 bases). V lost 4 bases and J 4 bases, leaving 20 bases between the germline ends. The CDR3 is 16 amino acids. CDR1 and CDR2 (germline): SGHRS, YFSETQ. The CDR3 sequence is CASSPNLQGRGTEAFF. In DNA form, the CDR3 reads TGCGCCAGCAGCCCAAATTTACAGGGTAGGGGCACTGAAGCTTTCTTT.

The chain is built from TRBV7-9 and TRBJ2-2; the D gene could be TRBD1 or TRBD2 (6 bases each). This CDR3 spans 17 amino acids. V shed 8 bases and J shed 0 bases, with 19 bases lying between them. CDR1 and CDR2 (germline): SEHNR, FQNEAQ (reference sequence). The CDR3 protein is CASAGGLRTANTGELFF. The CDR3 DNA is TGTGCCAGCGCCGGGGGCCTAAGGACCGCGAACACCGGGGAGCTGTTTTTT.

The chain uses TRBV10-3 and TRBJ1-1; tentatively, D is TRBD1 (6 bases). Germline assignment: CDR1 ENHRY and CDR2 SYGVKD. Trimming took 6 bases from V and 4 from J, leaving 18 bases between them. The CDR3 spans 15 residues. CDR3 DNA: TGTGCCATCAGAGAGGACAGCGGAATTTTCACTGAAGCTTTCTTT. Translated: CAIREDSGIFTEAFF.

The chain recombines TRBV5-1 with TRBJ2-7; tentative D call: TRBD1 (6 bases). The CDR3 length is 19 residues. CDR1 SGHRS and CDR2 YFSETQ come from the germline V gene. Trimming shortened V by 0 bases and J by 3 bases, and 25 bases separated the two germline ends. DNA of the CDR3: TGCGCCAGCAGCTTGGAGGCAGGGGCTGGTCTCCTCCCCATCTACGAGCAGTACTTC. Protein product: CASSLEAGAGLLPIYEQYF.

V and J are TRBV7-2 and TRBJ2-3, with D uncertain. Trimming removed 3 bases from V and 5 bases from J, with 9 bases in between. CDR1 and CDR2 (germline): SGHTA, FQGNSA. The CDR3 totals 13 residues. The CDR3 protein is CASSFAAEDTQYF. In DNA, the CDR3 is TGTGCCAGCAGCTTCGCTGCGGAAGATACGCAGTATTTT.

As to this clone: The identical CDR3 is also encoded by other nucleotide sequences in the sample. J is TRBJ2-5 and V is TRBV18; D call uncertain. The CDR3 spans 13 residues. Germline V lookup: CDR1 KGHSH, CDR2 LQKENI. Trimming took 3 bases from V and 2 from J, leaving 7 bases between them. The CDR3 loop is CASSPGLQETQYF. DNA of the CDR3: TGTGCCAGCTCACCCGGGCTACAAGAGACCCAGTACTTC.

V gene TRBV7-2 combines with J gene TRBJ1-5; possibly TRBD1 for D (5 bases). V gave up 5 bases and J gave up 0 bases, with 11 bases separating them. There are 15 residues in the CDR3. Germline lookup yields CDR1 SGHTA and CDR2 FQGNSA. The CDR3 DNA sequence: TGTGCCAGCAGCGCAGTGGGGGGTAGCAATCAGCCCCAGCATTTT. Protein: CASSAVGGSNQPQHF.

The rearrangement links TRBV5-6 to TRBJ1-2; D is possibly TRBD1 (5 bases). Germline V gives CDR1 SGHDT, CDR2 YYEEEE. Deletions cut 1 base from V and 2 bases from J, with 6 bases between. CDR3 length: 13 residues. The CDR3 sequence: CASSLQGNYGYTF. CDR3 DNA: TGTGCCAGCAGCTTGCAGGGAAACTATGGCTACACCTTC.

V is TRBV27 and J is TRBJ2-7; D unresolved. The CDR3 has 15 residues. CDR1 and CDR2 (germline): MNHEY, SMNVEV (reference sequence). Trimming stripped 1 base from V and 0 bases from J, with 10 bases between. The CDR3 sequence is CASSLLNRLSYEQYF. The CDR3 nucleotides read TGTGCCAGCAGTTTATTGAATAGACTCTCCTACGAGCAGTACTTC.

This clone was detected once. The chain has TRBV6-5 and TRBJ2-1, with TRBD1 identical over 7 bases. The germline CDR1 and CDR2 sequences are MNHEY and SVGAGI. The CDR3 is 15 residues long. V gave up 5 bases and J gave up 0 bases; unmatched junction bases: 4. CDR3 coding DNA: TGTGCCAGCAGTAAACGGGACAGCTCCTACAATGAGCAGTTCTTC. It specifies CASSKRDSSYNEQFF.